This TCR beta chain comes out of a study of blood T cells in healthy people across ages (dated by TCRdb to about 2015). Regarding the research as a whole: In model experiments, template switching captured about one uniquely barcoded TCR beta cDNA molecule for every two T cells. For two donors (one aged 18 to 29 and one aged 80 or older), the study analyzed two additional independent replicas of 1 million unique cDNA reads from the same blood draw. The donors were divided into four age groups: young (average around 16 years), middle-aged (about 40), aged (about 61) and long-lived (roughly 86). The study measured age-related changes in TCR beta repertoire diversity using deep sequencing normalized with unique cDNA molecular identifiers.

The 39 donors, aged about 6 to 95 years, were systemically healthy Caucasian individuals from Russia. Each donor gave 8 to 10 milliliters of peripheral blood, collected into EDTA-treated Vacutainer tubes. PBMCs were isolated by Ficoll-Paque density-gradient centrifugation, with at least 6.5 million obtained per sample. Total RNA, at least 5 micrograms per sample, was extracted from PBMCs with Trizol reagent. For every donor, flow cytometry on a PBMC aliquot measured the percentage of naive CD45RAhigh/CD27high T cells. Spanning cysteine to phenylalanine, the CDR3 consists of 13 amino acids. Left in the record is the CDR3 DNA by itself, 39 bases read in frame from the first base. V lost 5 bases and J lost 9 bases, and the count of bases not matched to a germline gene is 7. From the germline V gene (reference sequence), CDR1 is SEHNR and CDR2 is FQNEAQ. As regards this clonotype: The antigen it binds to is not known. No clone much larger than this one lies a single base away; base qualities are absent.

The method was 5' RACE. The data were produced on an Illumina HiSeq 2500. A second PCR of about 7 to 12 cycles was run with a J-beta primer mix and a sample-barcoded 5' primer. A unique molecular identifier was introduced onto each TCR beta cDNA molecule by a template-switch 5' adaptor carrying 12 random nucleotides. Each sample yielded at least 3 million CDR3-containing paired-end reads. First-strand cDNA synthesis was performed from all RNA using the Mint cDNA synthesis kit, with priming by a TRBC-specific oligonucleotide. All cDNA was treated with uracil-DNA glycosylase and then went through a first 18-cycle PCR with the universal primers M1SS and BC2_uni_R. Turning to the authors' computational methods: For normalization, 1 million high-quality reads, each with a distinct molecular identifier, were randomly selected from each sample. Reads with shared molecular identifiers were discarded instead of being binned into consensus sequences. CDR3 identification, clonotype clustering and error correction used MiTCR with a Q25 quality threshold and the strictest error-elimination algorithm. A nonparametric unseen species model with Euler transformation was used to estimate a lower bound on total TCR beta diversity. The public reads were reprocessed in TCRdb via fastp at Q25 and MiXCR, keeping in-frame beta chains. Entries that share a CDR3 protein sequence are merged under the most common genes and DNA. The V and J calls and clone size are TCRdb's, not the authors'. Present in this sample are more than 900,000 distinct CDR3 sequences, approximately 32% of which were seen just once. The leading ten clones occupy roughly a tenth of the sample.

General findings and caveats noted by the study authors: The long-lived group showed more naive CD4+ T cells, fewer expanded clones and increased TCR diversity than the aged group, suggesting age selection. Observed TCR beta diversity correlated strongly with the percentage of naive T cells measured by flow cytometry. Bulk unsorted PBMC profiling prevented conclusive comparison of naive and antigen-experienced compartments. Estimates of total diversity based on one million sequenced T cells were considered lower bounds and underestimates. Because the CMV infection status of the donors was unknown, age-related changes in expanded clonotypes may potentially have been confounded. As age increased, observed TCR beta diversity per million T cells dropped in a roughly linear way, and a significant reduction was already evident by age 40.

These same data were also listed under a study on T cells of mothers and their children. The second study's authors report: Nine systemically healthy Caucasian individuals, comprising three mothers and their six children, were included as donors. cDNA synthesis used all of the extracted RNA, with roughly 1.6 ug of RNA in each 15 ul reaction. In the second PCR, the M1S primer introduced both the sample barcodes and 2-4 random nucleotides. More than 9 million TCR beta CDR3 reads were obtained from each mother, and roughly 3 million reads were obtained from each child. Thymic selection shapes the output of TCR recombination in a similar way in related and unrelated pairs, and inherited differences have a minor effect. Related mother-child pairs always showed normalized repertoire overlap that was slightly higher than in unrelated mother-child pairs, though the difference was never significant. With a sensitivity of approximately 100 clones per million clonotypes, no persistent microchimeric T cell clones were detected. In the study, deep NGS was used to compare the TCR beta repertoires of mothers and children, and features distinguishing related mother-child pairs from unrelated individuals were sought. The mean age was about 40 +/- 4 years for the mothers and approximately 11 +/- 4 years for the children. After adapter ligation with NEBNext reagents, the libraries were sequenced on Illumina HiSeq 2000 with 100+100 nt paired-end reads. To avoid cross-contamination, the mother libraries and the child libraries were prepared a month apart and sequenced in separate runs. For each donor, between about 450,000 and 2,300,000 distinct TCR beta clonotypes were identified. Naive TCR beta clonotypes were estimated from low-frequency clonotypes matched to each donor's FACS-determined naive share, without sorting.

The sample comprised blood. This sequence uses TRBV7-9 and TRBJ2-1; 7 bases in the junction line up with TRBD1. The sequence was collected from a woman in her thirties or forties in good health. The DNA is as follows: TGTGCCAGCAGCACACAGGGGAATACTGAGCAGTTCTTC. This is translated as CASSTQGNTEQFF.